A single sample is the source of the 12 T cell receptor beta chains below, sequenced in a study of blood T cells in healthy people across ages. Alongside a J-beta primer mix, a sample-barcoded 5' primer served in a second PCR lasting roughly 6 to 12 cycles. A single record per CDR3 protein comes from TCRdb applying MiXCR to the 5' RACE reads. In the table there are 500,000 to 550,000 distinct CDR3 sequences, around 24% of which are singletons. This sample was shared with a second study, whose subject was T cells of mothers and their children.

Specimen: blood. These receptors were collected from a boy aged 5-17 years in good health.

This clonotype occurred a few times. The genes are TRBV28 and TRBJ1-5; D not certain. The CDR3 has 14 amino acids. The V and J ends lost 7 bases and 3 bases respectively, with 13 bases between them. Per germline, CDR1 MDHEN and CDR2 SYDVKM. The CDR3 region has the DNA TGTGCCAGCAAAAGAACGGACCACAATCAGCCCCAGCATTTT. The encoded protein is CASKRTDHNQPQHF.

The gene calls are TRBV7-2 and TRBJ2-5; D gene ambiguous. The assigned J gene may be wrong: the sequence end matches TRBJ2-7 better. The CDR3 length is 14 residues. Germline CDR1 SGHTA, CDR2 FQGNSA. CDR3 sequence (DNA): TGTGCCAGCAGCTTAGCGGTTAGATCCTACGAGCAGTACTTC. It translates to CASSLAVRSYEQYF.

This chain joins TRBV28 and TRBJ1-5, with D possibly matching TRBD1 (5 bases). CDR3 length: 15 residues. The ends were cut back, 3 bases at V and 3 bases at J, with 12 bases in the middle. Per the germline V gene, CDR1 is MDHEN and CDR2 is SYDVKM. CDR3 DNA sequence: TGTGCCAGCAGTTTGGACGGGGGATCCAATCAGCCCCAGCATTTT. Translated, it gives CASSLDGGSNQPQHF.

V is TRBV6-2 or TRBV6-3 and J is TRBJ2-5; 15 bases are a match to TRBD2. Trimming cost V 5 bases and J 5 bases; bases outside gene matches: 9. CDR3 size: 17 residues. In germline, CDR1 is MNHEY, CDR2 SVGEGT. The CDR3, as DNA: TGTGCCAGCAGTGGGACTAGCGGGAGGCCGACTAGTGAGACCCAGTACTTC. Translated: CASSGTSGRPTSETQYF.

This clonotype was picked up a small number of times. The CDR3 DNA reads TGTGCCAGCAGGACGGAGGATACGCAGTATTTT. Protein sequence: CASRTEDTQYF. This chain uses TRBV27 with TRBJ2-3; no clear D. Germline V gene lookup returns CDR1 MNHEY and CDR2 SMNVEV (reference sequence). V was pared by 6 bases and J by 6 bases, with 7 bases between. The CDR3 has 11 amino acids.

In this sample, this clonotype turned up a few times. The gene calls are TRBV5-5 and TRBJ2-7, with TRBD1 identical over 9 bases. The CDR3 covers 14 residues. Trimming cost V 2 bases and J 4 bases; bases outside gene matches: 4. Looked up from germline, CDR1 is SGHKS and CDR2 is YYEKEE (reference sequence). In nucleotides, the CDR3 is TGTGCCAGCAGCTTCGGGACAGGGAAGTACGAGCAGTACTTC. It codes for CASSFGTGKYEQYF.

The rearrangement uses TRBV4-1 and TRBJ2-7; 10 bases match TRBD2. V dropped 1 base and J dropped 5; count of bases not matched to a gene: 5. Germline assignment: CDR1 MGHRA and CDR2 YSYEKL. The CDR3 extends over 15 amino acids. The CDR3 here is CASSQVSLAGDEQYF. For the CDR3, the DNA is TGCGCCAGCAGCCAAGTTTCGCTAGCGGGAGACGAGCAGTACTTC.

J is TRBJ2-5 and V is TRBV14; D is unclear. Per germline, CDR1 SGHDN and CDR2 FVKESK. CDR3 length equals 14 residues. Trimming pared 1 base from V and 3 bases from J, leaving 9 bases between. The CDR3 loop is CASSQAKPKETQYF. As DNA, the CDR3 is TGTGCCAGCAGCCAAGCAAAACCGAAAGAGACCCAGTACTTC.

The chain has TRBV6-5 and TRBJ2-2, with D tentatively TRBD1 (6 bases). Germline V gene sequence: CDR1 MNHEY, CDR2 SVGAGI. The CDR3 contains 14 residues. V dropped 6 bases and J dropped 7 bases, with 15 bases sitting between them. The CDR3 coding sequence is TGTGCCAGCAGCCGGGACACGAGAAGCGGGGAGCTGTTTTTT. This encodes CASSRDTRSGELFF.

This clonotype was seen a handful of times. The chain employs TRBV6-2 or TRBV6-3 and TRBJ2-7, with 7 positions matching TRBD1. The CDR3 contains 15 residues. J was trimmed by 2 bases and V by 7 bases; bases with no gene match: 11. Germline loops: CDR1 MNHEY, CDR2 SVGEGT. For the CDR3, the DNA is TGTGCCAGCACCTCAGGACAGGTCCTCCCCTACGAGCAGTACTTC. As protein: CASTSGQVLPYEQYF.

The chain links TRBV9 to TRBJ2-3, with a weak D call TRBD2 (6 bases). CDR3 length: 14 residues. V was clipped by 6 bases and J by 3 bases, with 14 bases between them. Germline CDR1 is SGDLS and CDR2 is YYNGEE. The CDR3: CASTGSGGTDTQYF. The CDR3 DNA is TGTGCCAGCACCGGGTCCGGGGGTACAGATACGCAGTATTTT.

The genes are TRBV6-5 and TRBJ1-1; 7 nucleotides line up with TRBD1. The CDR3 sequence is 10 residues long. Germline V lookup: CDR1 MNHEY, CDR2 SVGAGI. V was pared by 10 bases and J by 10 bases, with 6 bases of the junction left unmatched. This chain's CDR3 is CATRGVGAFF. CDR3 bases: TGTGCCACCAGGGGGGTGGGAGCTTTCTTT.